This T cell receptor (beta chain) is drawn from a study of Graves' ophthalmopathy and Graves' hyperthyroidism. Overall study results and limits: Predictions made by the model for ophthalmopathy progression reached approximately 70% sensitivity and about 72% specificity. Most clonotypes expanded in thyroid above 0.001 frequency were present in blood too.

This clonotype was seen ten or more times. As yet, its antigen is unknown. The CDR3 spans 12 residues. The V gene lost 2 bases and the J gene lost 6 bases, with 8 bases spanning the gap. Germline-derived CDR1 and CDR2 are SGHAT and FQNNGV. Researchers took RNA transcripts and amplified TCR beta CDR3 regions from them. Amplification began with first-round RT-PCR using HTBI primers, then second-round multiplex PCR was performed. Each CDR3 protein is one row after TCRdb ran MiXCR on the multiplex PCR reads. This table has about 380,000 distinct CDR3 sequences, 15% appearing once. The genes are TRBV11-2 and TRBJ2-7; D remains ambiguous. The sequence was collected from a woman between 18 and 29 years old with stable Graves' hyperthyroidism. Sequences were obtained from peripheral blood. The CDR3 sequence: CASSLSAAEQYF. CDR3 DNA: TGTGCCAGCAGCTTATCGGCGGCCGAGCAGTACTTC.